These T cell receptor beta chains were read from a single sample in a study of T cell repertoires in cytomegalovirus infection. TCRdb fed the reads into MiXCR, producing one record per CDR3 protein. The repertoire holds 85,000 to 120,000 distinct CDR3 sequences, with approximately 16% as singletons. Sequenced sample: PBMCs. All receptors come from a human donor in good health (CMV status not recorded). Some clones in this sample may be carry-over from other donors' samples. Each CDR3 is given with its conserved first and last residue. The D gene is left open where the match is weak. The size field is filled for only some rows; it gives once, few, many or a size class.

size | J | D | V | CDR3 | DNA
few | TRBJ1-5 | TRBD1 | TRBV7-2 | CASSLGTGMIQPQHF | TGTGCCAGCAGCTTGGGGACAGGGATGATTCAGCCCCAGCATTTT
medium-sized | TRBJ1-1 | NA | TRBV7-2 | CASSLMSRTEAFF | TGTGCCAGCAGCTTAATGAGCAGAACTGAAGCTTTCTTT
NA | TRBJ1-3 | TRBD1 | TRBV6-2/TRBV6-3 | CASSESGQGASGNTIYF | TGTGCCAGCAGTGAGTCGGGACAGGGCGCCTCTGGAAACACCATATATTTT
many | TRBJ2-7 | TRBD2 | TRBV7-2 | CASSLDSSGGAREQYF | TGTGCCAGCAGCTTAGATTCCAGCGGGGGGGCTCGGGAGCAGTACTTC
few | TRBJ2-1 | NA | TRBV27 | CASSWGPSPYNEQFF | TGTGCCAGCAGTTGGGGCCCCAGTCCCTACAATGAGCAGTTCTTC
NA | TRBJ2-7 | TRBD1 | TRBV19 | CASSGQGQLYEQYF | TGTGCCAGTAGTGGCCAGGGACAGCTCTACGAGCAGTACTTC
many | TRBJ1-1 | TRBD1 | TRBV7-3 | CASGTGLNTEAFF | TGTGCCAGCGGGACAGGCCTGAACACTGAAGCTTTCTTT
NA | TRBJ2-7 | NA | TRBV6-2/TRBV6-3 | CASRDSSRYEQYF | TGTGCCAGCAGGGACAGTTCGCGGTACGAGCAGTACTTC
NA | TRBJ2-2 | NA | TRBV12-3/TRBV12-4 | CASSWTTSVTGELFF | TGTGCCAGCAGTTGGACTACTTCCGTCACCGGGGAGCTGTTTTTT
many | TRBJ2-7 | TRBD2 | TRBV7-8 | CASSWGTIYEQYF | TGTGCCAGCAGCTGGGGGACTATTTACGAGCAGTACTTC
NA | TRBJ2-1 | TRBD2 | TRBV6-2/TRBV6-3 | CASKGSGGEEQFF | TGTGCCAGCAAGGGTAGCGGGGGGGAAGAGCAGTTCTTC